This TCR beta chain emerged from a study of T cell changes during pregnancy in multiple sclerosis. The germline CDR1 and CDR2 sequences are MNHEY and SVGAGI. The CDR3 consists of 14 residues. Trimming removed 6 bases at V and 4 bases at J, with 15 bases between. Profiled with immunoSEQ multiplex PCR; TCRdb holds only in-frame clones, not every one. The table lists 60,000 or so clones, almost 95% of them singletons. This receptor was obtained from a female donor with multiple sclerosis, enrolled in a pregnancy study. Sequenced material: peripheral blood, taken in the first trimester of pregnancy. This sequence joins TRBV6-5 and TRBJ1-2; possibly TRBD1 for D (5 bases). CDR3 protein: CASRAGGTGYGYTF. The CDR3 DNA reads TGTGCCAGCAGAGCCGGGGGAACGGGCTATGGCTACACCTTC.